The entry that follows covers one T cell receptor (beta chain) sequence. The CDR3 is made up of 17 amino acids. Germline CDR1 SEHNR, CDR2 FQNEAQ (reference sequence). The junction had 7 bases not matched to a gene; V was cut back by 1 base and J by 8 bases. Clones were read by immunoSEQ multiplex PCR, and TCRdb kept only the in-frame ones, dropping some. The sample carries approximately 90,000 clones, about 96% recorded once. The record originates from a study of cytomegalovirus exposure and HLA in healthy donors. The J gene is TRBJ2-1, the V gene TRBV7-9; TRBD2 matches at 14 bases. This sequence was found in a man aged 18 to 35 in good health and CMV-seronegative. Sequencing input: PBMCs. This chain's CDR3 is CASSLEQPGLAGDEQFF. DNA for the CDR3: TGTGCCAGCAGCTTAGAGCAACCGGGACTAGCGGGAGATGAGCAGTTCTTC.